The 32 T cell receptor beta chains presented below share a single source sample, sequenced in a study of T cells in women clearing cervical HPV infection. Data came from immunoSEQ multiplex PCR; TCRdb stores just in-frame clones and leaves some out. The sample data list around 20,000 clones. The specimen sequenced was blood buffy coat. All receptors derive from a woman aged 18-70 years with a cervical HPV16 infection that either progressed to CIN3+ or cleared (not recorded which).

As for this clone: The read halts 3 residues ahead of the CDR3 end, with the missing end drawn from the germline J gene. This chain joins TRBV23-1 and TRBJ2-7; 7 bases line up with TRBD2. TRBV23-1 is known as an ORF, though its function is uncertain. This CDR3 spans 14 amino acids. V lost 2 bases to trimming and J lost 6 bases; unmatched junction nucleotides: 7. CDR3 in amino acids: CASSQAGGGFEQYF. Incomplete CDR3 DNA: TGCGCCAGCAGTCAAGCTGGGGGGGGTTTCGAG.

Note on this clone: The read ends 3 residues before the CDR3 terminus; that terminus is restored from the germline J gene. This chain uses TRBV10-1 with TRBJ1-1, with 12 bases lining up with TRBD1. The V gene's germline CDR1 is WNHNN and CDR2 SYGVQD (reference sequence). Trimming cost V 2 bases and J 3 bases; bases outside gene matches: 7. The CDR3 contains 17 residues. The chain's CDR3 is CASSEEGTGGLYTEAFF. CDR3 bases read: TGCGCCAGCAGTGAGGAAGGGACAGGGGGCTTATACACTGAA.

With regard to this clone: At one boundary the junction diverges from the germline segment, which might be a read error. From the germline J gene comes the end of the CDR3, since the read stops 3 residues before it. V gene TRBV24-1 combines with J gene TRBJ1-2, with 12 bases matching TRBD1. This CDR3 is built from 17 residues. In germline, CDR1 is KGHDR, CDR2 SFDVKD. Incomplete CDR3 DNA: TGTGCTACCAGTGATACTGCCGGGACAGGGGGCTACTATGGC. It encodes CATSDTAGTGGYYG. In full, the CDR3 is CATSDTAGTGGYYGYTF.

As for this clone: The CDR3 end lies 3 residues beyond the end of the read and is filled in from the germline J gene. The chain uses TRBV2 and TRBJ2-1; D remains unclear. The germline V gene has CDR1 SNHLY and CDR2 FYNNEI. Trimming stripped 6 bases from V and 4 bases from J, with 10 bases between. The CDR3 spans 13 residues. CDR3 in amino acids: CASRPLPYNEQFF. CDR3 DNA, as far as it was read: TGTGCCAGCAGACCCCTACCTTACAATGAG.

Note on this clone: The read falls 3 residues short of the CDR3 end, and the missing part is taken from the germline J gene. The chain joins TRBV25-1 to TRBJ2-7; no reliable D call. CDR3 size: 11 residues. Germline CDR1 is MGHDK and CDR2 is SYGVNS. The germline V and J ends were trimmed by 5 bases and 5 bases, with 7 bases remaining between them. The CDR3 bases that were read are TGTGCCAGCAGTCCCGGTAACGAG. Protein product: CASSPGNE. The whole CDR3 protein is CASSPGNEQYF.

As to this clone: The DNA ends 3 residues before the CDR3 does, and the rest of the CDR3 is filled in from the germline J gene. The genes are TRBV7-3 and TRBJ2-1; 12 bases agree with TRBD2. The ends lost 1 base at V and 7 bases at J; junction bases unmatched: 2. Germline V gene lookup returns CDR1 SGHTA and CDR2 FQGTGA. The CDR3 extends over 15 amino acids. CDR3 DNA, as far as it was read: TGTGCCAGCAGCTTAAGACTAGCGGGAGTGAATGAG. Encoded protein: CASSLRLAGVNE. The whole CDR3 reads CASSLRLAGVNEQFF.

Comments on this clone: Read data end 3 residues before the CDR3 end; the end is taken from the germline J gene. This sequence joins TRBV4-1 and TRBJ2-2; D perhaps matches TRBD1 (6 bases). Germline assignment: CDR1 MGHRA and CDR2 YSYEKL. V was shortened by 1 base and J by 2 bases, with 17 bases between the two germline ends. The CDR3 spans 18 residues. CDR3 bases read: TGCGCCAGCAGCCAAGGGATGACAGGAGCCGGTAACACCGGGGAG. Translated: CASSQGMTGAGNTGE. The entire CDR3 reads CASSQGMTGAGNTGELFF.

Details on this clone: The read ends 3 residues early relative to the CDR3; the germline J gene fills the gap. The sample holds other DNA sequences that translate to the same CDR3. The chain links TRBV29-1 to TRBJ2-1; no reliable D call. Trimming stripped 7 bases from V and 2 bases from J, with 12 bases between. Germline CDR1 and CDR2: SQVTM and ANQGSEA. The CDR3 spans 13 residues. The CDR3 DNA, read in part, is TGCAGCGCCAACAGAGGTACCTACAATGAG. Translating it yields CSANRGTYNE. The full CDR3 is CSANRGTYNEQFF.

Regarding this clone: Read sequence stops 3 residues before the CDR3 end, and the germline J gene provides the missing end. The V call is TRBV7-9, the J call TRBJ2-5; perhaps TRBD1 as D (5 bases). The CDR3 has 15 amino acids. Trimming took 4 bases from V and 1 from J, leaving 13 bases between them. The germline CDR1 and CDR2 sequences are SEHNR and FQNEAQ (reference sequence). CDR3 bases read: TGTGCCAGCAGCTACACACAGGCACCCCAAGAGACC. Its protein product is CASSYTQAPQET. The full CDR3 protein is CASSYTQAPQETQYF.

Turning to this clone: The read halts 3 residues ahead of the CDR3 end, with the missing end drawn from the germline J gene. V and J are TRBV24-1 and TRBJ2-7; TRBD2 matches at 8 bases. V lost 0 bases, J lost 0 bases, and 9 bases stayed unmatched. Germline V CDR1 and CDR2: KGHDR, SFDVKD. This CDR3 region has 18 residues. The CDR3 is CATSDLAGTRGFSYEQYF. The covered CDR3 bases are TGTGCCACCAGTGATTTGGCCGGGACTAGGGGATTCTCCTACGAG.

Comment on this clone: The read ends 3 residues before the CDR3 terminus; that terminus is restored from the germline J gene. The rearrangement links TRBV11-1 to TRBJ2-5, with a weak D call TRBD1 (6 bases). Germline V gene lookup returns CDR1 SGHAT and CDR2 FQDESV (reference sequence). The CDR3 is 15 residues long. Trimming shortened V by 5 bases and J by 0 bases, and 13 bases separated the two germline ends. Partial CDR3 DNA: TGTGCCAGCAGCCTGACAGGCGCGTACCAAGAGACC. Encoded protein: CASSLTGAYQET. The complete CDR3 reads CASSLTGAYQETQYF.

Concerning this clone itself: The read finishes 3 residues shy of the CDR3 end, and the germline J gene is used to complete it. The chain is built from TRBV19 and TRBJ2-3; perhaps TRBD1 as D (5 bases). Germline-derived CDR1 and CDR2 are LNHDA and SQIVND (reference sequence). V lost 5 bases to trimming and J lost 6 bases, with 12 bases between them. This CDR3 has 13 amino acids. CDR3 loop: CASSPQGVDTQYF. CDR3 DNA (partial): TGTGCCAGTAGTCCCCAAGGGGTTGATACG.

Worth noting for this clone: The CDR3 goes on 3 residues after the read ends, and that part is filled in from the germline J gene. The J gene is TRBJ2-7, the V gene TRBV5-5, with TRBD1 identical over 9 bases. There are 15 residues in the CDR3. Germline lookup yields CDR1 SGHKS and CDR2 YYEKEE (reference sequence). J gave up 1 base and V 0 bases, and 2 bases lay outside the gene matches. CDR3 bases read: TGTGCCAGCAGCTTGGCCGGACAGGGGTCCTACGAG. Its protein product is CASSLAGQGSYE. In full, the CDR3 reads CASSLAGQGSYEQYF.

Turning to this clone: The read comes to an end 3 residues before the CDR3 does, leaving the germline J gene to fill in the end. This chain joins TRBV6-1 and TRBJ1-5, with D unresolved. Per the germline V gene, CDR1 is MNHNS and CDR2 is SASEGT. The length of the CDR3 is 15 residues. Trimming shortened V by 1 base and J by 1 base, and 8 bases separated the two germline ends. The DNA read from the CDR3 is TGTGCCAGCAGTGAAGTTTCGCAGAGCAATCAGCCC. It specifies CASSEVSQSNQP. The CDR3, in full, reads CASSEVSQSNQPQHF.

Comments on this clone: Coverage ceases 3 residues before the CDR3 finishes, and the germline J gene fills in the end. V is TRBV6-1 and J is TRBJ2-7; 8 bases match TRBD2. This CDR3 is 15 amino acids long. The J segment lost 0 bases and the V segment lost 4 bases, leaving 5 bases of the junction unmatched. Germline assignment: CDR1 MNHNS and CDR2 SASEGT. The covered CDR3 bases are TGTGCCAGCAGTGCAGGCCTAGCGGGCTCCTACGAG. Protein: CASSAGLAGSYE. In full, the CDR3 reads CASSAGLAGSYEQYF.

Comments on this clone: The observed sequence ends 3 residues before the CDR3 terminus, with the missing tail filled in from the germline J gene. This chain uses TRBV4-1 with TRBJ2-7; 8 bases map to TRBD2. Germline trimming cut 2 bases from V and 2 bases from J; bases unmatched to any gene: 8. This CDR3 is built from 16 residues. The V gene's germline CDR1 is MGHRA and CDR2 YSYEKL. CDR3 DNA, as far as it was read: TGCGCCAGCAGCCAAACTCTAGCGGGCCTAGCCTACGAG. The encoded protein is CASSQTLAGLAYE. The entire CDR3 reads CASSQTLAGLAYEQYF.

About this clone: The read ends 3 residues early relative to the CDR3; the germline J gene fills the gap. The chain employs TRBV6-2 or TRBV6-3 and TRBJ1-6; D unclear. Germline CDR1 reads MNHEY; CDR2 reads SVGEGT. V was pared by 2 bases and J by 8 bases, with 10 bases between. This CDR3 is 14 amino acids long. CDR3 sequence: CASSYPQNDSPLHF. Incomplete CDR3 DNA: TGTGCCAGCAGTTACCCCCAGAACGATTCACCC.

Notes on this clone: The read falls 3 residues short of the CDR3 end, and the missing part is taken from the germline J gene. The J gene is TRBJ2-3, the V gene TRBV20-1, with 9 bases matching TRBD2. V dropped 5 bases and J dropped 8; count of bases not matched to a gene: 17. The CDR3 is 16 amino acids. Per the germline V gene, CDR1 is DFQATT and CDR2 is SNEGSKA (reference sequence). CDR3 sequence reads: CSAVPLERREGLTQYF. Incomplete CDR3 DNA: TGCAGTGCTGTCCCCCTAGAAAGGCGGGAGGGCCTTACG.

For this clone: The read ends 3 residues shy of where the CDR3 ends; the end is completed using the germline J gene. The rearrangement links TRBV4-2 to TRBJ2-1, with 7 bases identical to TRBD2. V shed 4 bases and J 0 bases; nucleotides not matched to a gene: 3. The CDR3 is 15 amino acids. CDR1 is LGHNA and CDR2 is YNFKEQ in the germline V gene. The sequenced part of the CDR3 DNA is TGTGCCAGCAGCCGGGACTATTTCTCCTACAATGAG. Translated: CASSRDYFSYNE. The whole CDR3 is CASSRDYFSYNEQFF.

With regard to this clone: The read terminates 3 residues before the CDR3 end, so the remaining end is supplied by the germline J gene. The chain is built from TRBV7-2 and TRBJ1-1; 9 bases are a match to TRBD1. The CDR3 is 15 residues long. Unmatched junction bases numbered 1, after V lost 1 base and J lost 1 base. Germline CDR1 SGHTA, CDR2 FQGNSA. The chain's CDR3 is CASSLGGQGNTEAFF. CDR3 bases read: TGTGCCAGCAGCTTAGGGGGACAGGGGAACACTGAA. The full variable domain, completed using reference TRBV7-2 and TRBJ1-1, is GAGVSQSPSNKVTEKGKDVELRCDPISGHTALYWYRQSLGQGLEFLIYFQGNSAPDKSGLPSDRFSAERTGGSVSTLTIQRTQQEDSAVYLCASSLGGQGNTEAFFGQGTRLTVV.

As for this clone: At one of its ends the junction is not consistent with the germline gene, which may arise from a read error. The read ends 3 residues shy of where the CDR3 ends; the end is completed using the germline J gene. This sequence joins TRBV6-2 or TRBV6-3 and TRBJ1-4, with D uncertain. The CDR3 is 11 amino acids. Germline CDR1 MNHEY, CDR2 SVGEGT. Incomplete CDR3 DNA: TGTGCCAACAGTTACTCAACTAGA. It yields the protein CANSYSTR. The whole CDR3 reads CANSYSTRLFF.

With regard to this clone: The sequenced fragment ends 3 residues before the CDR3 boundary, so the rest is inferred from the germline J gene. The chain couples TRBV4-2 to TRBJ1-4; 10 bases map to TRBD1. Losses at the gene ends were 5 bases for V and 7 bases for J; bases not matched to a gene: 7. Germline values: CDR1 LGHNA, CDR2 YNFKEQ. This CDR3 contains 15 residues. CDR3 loop: CASSFPDRGSEKLFF. The sequenced part of the CDR3 DNA is TGTGCCAGCAGCTTCCCGGACAGGGGGAGTGAAAAA.

Worth noting for this clone: The DNA ends 3 residues before the CDR3 does, and the rest of the CDR3 is filled in from the germline J gene. The V gene is TRBV7-3, the J gene TRBJ2-1, with D maybe TRBD1 (6 bases). With 6 bases removed from V and 7 bases from J, the gap between germline ends came to 22 bases. The CDR3 covers 16 residues. Germline V gene data show CDR1 as SGHTA and CDR2 as FQGTGA. The CDR3 spells CASRLQGSVMGNEQFF. Incomplete CDR3 DNA: TGTGCCAGCAGGTTACAGGGTTCTGTGATGGGGAATGAG.

In the case of this clone: The read halts 3 residues ahead of the CDR3 end, with the missing end drawn from the germline J gene. The rearrangement uses TRBV2 and TRBJ2-7; 9 nucleotides line up with TRBD2. The CDR3 has 15 amino acids. Germline V gene lookup returns CDR1 SNHLY and CDR2 FYNNEI. V lost 7 bases and J lost 4; bases outside the gene matches: 11. CDR3 DNA (partial): TGTGCCAGCAAGGGGATAGCGGGAGCCCATTACGAG. This gives the protein CASKGIAGAHYE. The full CDR3 protein reads CASKGIAGAHYEQYF.

Partial CDR3 DNA: TGTGCCAGTAGTAGTCAGGCCACGTCCGGGGAG. Protein: CASSSQATSGE. The whole CDR3 protein is CASSSQATSGELFF. The rearrangement links TRBV19 to TRBJ2-2; no reliable D call. The read ends 3 residues early relative to the CDR3; the germline J gene fills the gap. The CDR3 is 14 residues long. Germline values: CDR1 LNHDA, CDR2 SQIVND (reference sequence). Trimming took 4 bases from V and 6 from J, leaving 12 bases between them.

About this clone: The read ends 3 residues early relative to the CDR3; the germline J gene fills the gap. The chain is built from TRBV11-2 and TRBJ2-1, with D possibly matching TRBD2 (5 bases). This CDR3 has 15 residues. Trimming left V 1 base short and J 6 bases short, with 13 bases between. CDR1 and CDR2 from the germline V gene are SGHAT and FQNNGV. CDR3 residues: CASSLGGILGNEQFF. The CDR3 bases that were read are TGTGCCAGCAGCTTAGGAGGCATACTAGGCAATGAG. The full variable domain, in which reference TRBV11-2 and TRBJ2-1 provide the parts outside the CDR3, is EAGVAQSPRYKIIEKRQSVAFWCNPISGHATLYWYQQILGQGPKLLIQFQNNGVVDDSQLPKDRFSAERLKGVDSTLKIQPAKLEDSAVYLCASSLGGILGNEQFFGPGTRLTVL.

Of note for this clone: The read falls 3 residues short of the CDR3 end, and the missing part is taken from the germline J gene. The chain combines TRBV30 with TRBJ1-1; D uncertain. The germline V and J ends were trimmed by 4 bases and 6 bases, with 12 bases remaining between them. Germline V gene sequence: CDR1 GTSNPN, CDR2 SVGIG (reference sequence). The CDR3 is 12 residues long. CDR3 bases read: TGTGCCTGGACCGCTAGCGGGGCTGAA. Protein product: CAWTASGAE. The CDR3, in full, reads CAWTASGAEAFF.

Incomplete CDR3 DNA: TGTGCCAGCAGTGAATGGAGGGCTCTTGAG. It yields the protein CASSEWRALE. The complete CDR3 protein is CASSEWRALEQFF. The chain carries TRBV2 and TRBJ2-1, with a possible D match to TRBD2 (6 bases). The read ends 3 residues early relative to the CDR3; the germline J gene fills the gap. This CDR3 is 13 amino acids long. Trimming pared 2 bases from V and 9 bases from J, leaving 11 bases between. The germline CDR1 and CDR2 sequences are SNHLY and FYNNEI.

Notes on this clone: The read terminates 3 residues ahead of where the CDR3 ends, so the germline J gene completes it. The V call is TRBV16, the J call TRBJ2-1, with TRBD1 matching 9 bases. This CDR3 has 15 amino acids. Unmatched junction bases numbered 10, after V lost 4 bases and J lost 9 bases. In germline, CDR1 is KGHSY, CDR2 FQNENV. The chain's CDR3 is CASSRGTGLVGEQFF. The covered CDR3 bases are TGTGCCAGCAGCCGAGGGACAGGGTTGGTCGGTGAG.

Concerning this clone itself: The read ends 3 residues shy of where the CDR3 ends; the end is completed using the germline J gene. The genes are TRBV13 and TRBJ2-1, with TRBD2 identical over 14 bases. The V gene's germline CDR1 is PRHDT and CDR2 FYEKMQ (reference sequence). V was pared by 1 base and J by 6 bases, with 2 bases of the junction left unmatched. The CDR3 totals 16 residues. The CDR3 DNA, read in part, is TGTGCCAGCAGCTTAGCGACTAGCGGGAGGGTCAATGAG. Its protein is CASSLATSGRVNE. The whole CDR3 protein is CASSLATSGRVNEQFF.

A note on this clone: The junction departs from germline at one end; a sequencing error may be responsible. The observed sequence ends 3 residues before the CDR3 terminus, with the missing tail filled in from the germline J gene. The V gene is TRBV4-2, the J gene TRBJ2-7; 7 bases align to TRBD1. Germline V gene lookup returns CDR1 LGHNA and CDR2 YNFKEQ. The CDR3 spans 15 residues. The CDR3: CASSQDNRGFDEQYF. Partial CDR3 DNA: TGCGCCAGCAGCCAAGATAACAGGGGATTCGACGAG.

On this clone: The read ends 3 residues shy of where the CDR3 ends; the end is completed using the germline J gene. The V and J genes are TRBV2 and TRBJ2-7; no reliable D call. Trimming cost V 4 bases and J 5 bases, with 15 bases left between them. The germline CDR1 and CDR2 sequences are SNHLY and FYNNEI. The CDR3 has 14 residues. CDR3 DNA (partial): TGTGCCAGCAGTGCAGGTCAGGTCGAGAACGAG. Its protein product is CASSAGQVENE. The entire CDR3 reads CASSAGQVENEQYF.